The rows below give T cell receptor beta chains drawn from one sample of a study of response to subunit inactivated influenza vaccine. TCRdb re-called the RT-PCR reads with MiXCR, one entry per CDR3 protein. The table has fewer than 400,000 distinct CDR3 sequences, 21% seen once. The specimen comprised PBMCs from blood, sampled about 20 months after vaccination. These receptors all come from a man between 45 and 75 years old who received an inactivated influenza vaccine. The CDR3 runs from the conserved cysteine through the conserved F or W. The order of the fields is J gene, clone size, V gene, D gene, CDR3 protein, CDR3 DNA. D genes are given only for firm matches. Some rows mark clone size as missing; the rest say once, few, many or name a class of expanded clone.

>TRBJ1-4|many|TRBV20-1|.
CSARGGANEKLFF
TGCAGTGCTAGGGGCGGAGCTAATGAAAAACTGTTTTTT
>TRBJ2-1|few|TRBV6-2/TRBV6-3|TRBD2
CASSWTSFSEQFF
TGTGCCAGCAGTTGGACTAGCTTCAGTGAGCAGTTCTTC
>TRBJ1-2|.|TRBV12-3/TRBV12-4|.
CASTQGRNGYTF
TGTGCCAGCACCCAGGGACGAAATGGCTACACCTTC
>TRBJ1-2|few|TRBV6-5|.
CASSYRTSNGYTF
TGTGCCAGCAGTTACCGGACAAGTAATGGCTACACCTTC
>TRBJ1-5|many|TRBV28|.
CASSSHPDIFSTNQPQHF
TGTGCCAGCAGTTCGCATCCGGACATTTTCTCCACCAATCAGCCCCAGCATTTT
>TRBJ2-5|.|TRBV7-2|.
CASSLANQKETQYF
TGTGCCAGCAGCTTAGCTAACCAAAAAGAGACCCAGTACTTC
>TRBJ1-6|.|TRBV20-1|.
CSARGGPSDSPLHF
TGCAGTGCTAGAGGGGGGCCCAGTGATTCACCCCTCCACTTT
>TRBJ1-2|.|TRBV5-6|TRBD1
CASSFGGQETYGYTF
TGTGCCAGCAGCTTTGGGGGACAGGAGACCTATGGCTACACCTTC
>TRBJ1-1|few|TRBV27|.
CASSLWYRGGTEAFF
TGTGCCAGCAGTTTATGGTATCGGGGTGGCACTGAAGCTTTCTTT
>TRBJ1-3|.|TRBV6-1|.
CASSPLEGSSGNAIYF
TGTGCCAGCAGCCCCCTTGAAGGAAGCTCTGGAAACGCCATATATTTT
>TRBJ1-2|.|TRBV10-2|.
CASSDPGHKANYGYTF
TGCGCCAGCAGTGACCCTGGACACAAAGCTAACTATGGCTACACCTTC
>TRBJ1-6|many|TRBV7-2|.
CASSPLGNSPLHF
TGTGCCAGCAGCCCCCTGGGCAATTCACCCCTCCACTTT
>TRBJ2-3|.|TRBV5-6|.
CASSLDQGFADTQYF
TGTGCCAGCAGCTTGGACCAGGGGTTCGCAGATACGCAGTATTTT
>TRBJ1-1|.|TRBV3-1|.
CASSQEPGRMIEAFF
TGTGCCAGCAGCCAAGAACCGGGACGGATGATCGAAGCTTTCTTT
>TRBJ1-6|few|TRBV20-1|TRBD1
CSARLPGQGRSPLHF
TGCAGTGCTAGATTGCCGGGACAGGGGCGTTCACCCCTCCACTTT
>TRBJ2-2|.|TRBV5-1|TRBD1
CASSSGGTGGARRGIPGELFF
TGCGCCAGCAGCTCGGGCGGGACAGGGGGCGCAAGAAGAGGGATCCCCGGGGAGCTGTTTTTT
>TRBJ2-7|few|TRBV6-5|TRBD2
CASSYSETSVSYEQYF
TGTGCCAGCAGTTACTCGGAGACTAGCGTATCCTACGAGCAGTACTTC
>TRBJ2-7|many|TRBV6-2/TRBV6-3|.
CASSYSGFDEQYF
TGTGCCAGCAGTTATTCAGGGTTCGACGAGCAGTACTTC
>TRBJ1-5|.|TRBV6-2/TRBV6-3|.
CASSYSYRTSNQPQHF
TGTGCCAGCAGTTACTCGTACAGAACTAGCAATCAGCCCCAGCATTTT
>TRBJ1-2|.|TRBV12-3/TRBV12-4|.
CASSLTDRGYGYTF
TGTGCCAGCAGTCTGACAGACCGGGGCTATGGCTACACCTTC
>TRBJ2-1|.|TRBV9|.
CASSARTTSNNEQFF
TGTGCCAGCAGCGCAAGGACTACATCTAACAATGAGCAGTTCTTC
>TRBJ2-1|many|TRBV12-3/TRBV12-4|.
CASSLGGGAPNEQFF
TGTGCCAGCAGTTTAGGGGGTGGGGCCCCCAATGAGCAGTTCTTC
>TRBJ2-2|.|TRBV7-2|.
CASTPLLNTGELFF
TGTGCCAGCACCCCCCTTCTCAACACCGGGGAGCTGTTTTTT
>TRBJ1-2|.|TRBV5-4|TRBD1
CASSQTGTGSGYTF
TGTGCCAGCAGCCAAACCGGGACAGGGAGTGGCTACACCTTC
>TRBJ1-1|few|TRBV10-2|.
CAGSAGPDTEAFF
TGCGCCGGAAGTGCGGGGCCTGACACTGAAGCTTTCTTT
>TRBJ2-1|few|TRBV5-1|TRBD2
CASKEGREGRQFF
TGCGCCAGCAAAGAAGGGCGGGAGGGCCGCCAGTTCTTC
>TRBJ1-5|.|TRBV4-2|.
CASSQEFGGGSNQPQHF
TGTGCCAGCAGCCAAGAGTTTGGAGGGGGAAGCAATCAGCCCCAGCATTTT
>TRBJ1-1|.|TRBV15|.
CATSREPLGGPMNTEAFF
TGTGCCACCAGCAGAGAGCCTTTGGGGGGTCCAATGAACACTGAAGCTTTCTTT
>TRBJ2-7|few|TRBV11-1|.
CASSLEAGGAYEQYF
TGTGCCAGCAGCTTAGAGGCTGGCGGAGCCTACGAGCAGTACTTC
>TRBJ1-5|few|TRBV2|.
CASSDELGNQPQHF
TGTGCCAGCAGTGATGAGTTAGGGAACCAGCCCCAGCATTTT
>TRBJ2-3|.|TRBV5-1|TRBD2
CASSSRGRGSTDTQYF
TGCGCCAGCAGCTCCCGGGGGAGGGGTTCCACAGATACGCAGTATTTT
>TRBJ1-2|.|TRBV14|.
CASSQMTGYLGYTF
TGTGCCAGCAGCCAGATGACAGGCTACCTTGGCTACACCTTC
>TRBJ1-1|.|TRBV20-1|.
CSARALGQYTEAFF
TGCAGTGCTAGAGCACTTGGACAGTACACTGAAGCTTTCTTT
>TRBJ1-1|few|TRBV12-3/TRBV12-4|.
CASSPTGWNTEAFF
TGTGCCAGCAGTCCGACAGGATGGAACACTGAAGCTTTCTTT
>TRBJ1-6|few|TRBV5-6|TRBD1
CASSPGTGLNSPLHF
TGTGCCAGCAGCCCCGGGACAGGGCTTAATTCACCCCTCCACTTT
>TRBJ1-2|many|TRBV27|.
CASSLRQEPNYGYTF
TGTGCCAGCAGTTTGAGACAGGAACCCAACTATGGCTACACCTTC
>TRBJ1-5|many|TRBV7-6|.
CASSLQQGENQPQHF
TGTGCCAGCAGCTTACAGCAGGGAGAGAATCAGCCCCAGCATTTT
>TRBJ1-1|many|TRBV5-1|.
CASSLDRTEAFF
TGCGCCAGCAGCTTGGACAGAACTGAAGCTTTCTTT
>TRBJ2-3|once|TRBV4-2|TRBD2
CASSQEGLAGQDTQYF
TGTGCCAGCAGCCAGGAGGGACTAGCGGGGCAAGATACGCAGTATTTT
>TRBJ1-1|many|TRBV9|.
CASSSNLDTEAFF
TGTGCCAGCAGCTCTAACCTAGACACTGAAGCTTTCTTT
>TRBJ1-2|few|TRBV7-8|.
CASSLVEGLGYTF
TGTGCCAGCAGCTTAGTGGAGGGCCTTGGCTACACCTTC
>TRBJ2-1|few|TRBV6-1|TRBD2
CASRLWSLAGGDEQFF
TGTGCCAGCCGCCTCTGGTCGCTAGCGGGGGGGGATGAGCAGTTCTTC
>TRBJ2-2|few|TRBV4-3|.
CASSQDTGSGELFF
TGCGCCAGCAGCCAAGATACGGGGAGTGGGGAGCTGTTTTTT
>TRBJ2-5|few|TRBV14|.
CASSQDQVLETQYF
TGTGCCAGCAGCCAAGATCAGGTTCTGGAGACCCAGTACTTC
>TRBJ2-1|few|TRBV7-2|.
CASSLEGGRKQFF
TGTGCCAGCAGCTTAGAAGGTGGCCGGAAGCAGTTCTTC
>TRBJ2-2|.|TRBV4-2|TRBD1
CASSHDRGGELFF
TGTGCCAGCAGCCACGACAGGGGGGGGGAGCTGTTTTTT
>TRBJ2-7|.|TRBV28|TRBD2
CASRRTSGGSSPTYEQYF
TGTGCCAGCAGAAGAACTAGCGGGGGGTCCAGTCCTACCTACGAGCAGTACTTC
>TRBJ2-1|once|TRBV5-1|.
CASSLGGTQYNEQFF
TGCGCCAGCAGCTTGGGGGGGACGCAGTACAATGAGCAGTTCTTC
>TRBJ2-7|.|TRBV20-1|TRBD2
CSARDHKRGTYEQYF
TGCAGTGCTAGAGATCATAAGCGGGGCACCTACGAGCAGTACTTC
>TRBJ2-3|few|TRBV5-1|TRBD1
CASSFDGTGSDTQYF
TGCGCCAGCAGCTTTGATGGGACAGGGTCAGATACGCAGTATTTT
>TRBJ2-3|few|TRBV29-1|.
CSVGRVWASTDTQYF
TGCAGCGTTGGCAGGGTATGGGCTAGCACAGATACGCAGTATTTT
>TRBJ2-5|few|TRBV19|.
CASSIRGTQETQYF
TGTGCCAGTAGTATACGTGGGACCCAAGAGACCCAGTACTTC
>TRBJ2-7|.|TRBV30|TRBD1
CAWSAPGQGTYEQYF
TGTGCCTGGAGTGCCCCGGGACAGGGTACCTACGAGCAGTACTTC
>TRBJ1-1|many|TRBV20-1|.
CSAREVKGHFTEAFF
TGCAGTGCTAGAGAAGTGAAGGGGCATTTCACTGAAGCTTTCTTT
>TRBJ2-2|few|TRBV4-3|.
CASSQDVRRTGELFF
TGCGCCAGCAGCCAAGATGTTAGGCGCACCGGGGAGCTGTTTTTT
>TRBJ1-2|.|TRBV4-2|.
CASSQDRAPLASGYTF
TGTGCCAGCAGCCAAGATAGGGCGCCCCTCGCAAGTGGCTACACCTTC
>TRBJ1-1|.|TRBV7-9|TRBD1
CASSRDSEAFF
TGTGCCAGCAGTCGGGACAGTGAAGCTTTCTTT
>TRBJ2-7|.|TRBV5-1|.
CASSLAKSDVSYEQYF
TGCGCCAGCAGCTTGGCGAAGAGTGATGTCTCCTACGAGCAGTACTTC
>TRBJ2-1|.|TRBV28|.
CASSRPGSLGNEQFF
TGTGCCAGCAGCCGCCCGGGATCATTGGGAAATGAGCAGTTCTTC
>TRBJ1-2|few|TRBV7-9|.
CASSLGGGEHYGYTF
TGTGCCAGCAGCTTAGGCGGAGGGGAGCACTATGGCTACACCTTC